This note documents a single TCR beta chain sequence. This entry belongs to a study of cytomegalovirus exposure and HLA in healthy donors. The CDR3 is 14 amino acids. Germline-derived CDR1 and CDR2 are SGHRS and YFSETQ. V lost 0 bases and J 5 bases, leaving 11 bases between the germline ends. Primers for the PCR totalled 60 Vbeta and 13 Jbeta. Sequencing used immunoSEQ multiplex PCR; TCRdb keeps in-frame clones, though not all of them. The sample has around 150,000 clones, about two thirds seen once. The sample taken for sequencing was PBMCs. The J gene is TRBJ1-1, the V gene TRBV5-1; TRBD1 is a possible D gene (5 bases). The clonotype originates from a woman aged 35 to 49 in good health and CMV-seronegative. In nucleotides, the CDR3 is TGCGCCAGCAGCTTGGGGACACGGGTGACTGAAGCTTTCTTT. The encoded protein is CASSLGTRVTEAFF.